Detailed here is one T cell receptor beta chain. Measured with immunoSEQ multiplex PCR; TCRdb has only the in-frame clones, and not every one. This sample yields under 300,000 clones, of which 80% to 90% are seen a single time; about 2.2% belongs to the top ten. The sample originates from a study of blood T cell repertoires in COVID-19. Study summary: T cells, B-cell-depleted T cells, or PBMCs supplied cDNA or gDNA.

This CDR3 comprises 14 residues. Deletions cut 2 bases from V and 4 bases from J, with 11 bases between. Per germline, CDR1 MGHRA and CDR2 YSYEKL. This sequence joins TRBV4-1 and TRBJ1-2; tentatively, D is TRBD1 (5 bases). The sample was peripheral blood. The sequence was obtained from a man aged 30 to 39 who had recovered from COVID-19. The chain's CDR3 is CASSQPVGLYGYTF. As DNA, the CDR3 is TGCGCCAGCAGCCAACCGGTGGGGCTCTATGGCTACACCTTC.